The rows below give T cell receptor beta chains drawn from one sample of a study of cytotoxic CD8 clonotypes in ibrutinib-treated CLL. The assay was immunoSEQ multiplex PCR, and TCRdb's table has in-frame clones only and misses some. The table includes about 160,000 clones, approximately 80% detected once. The sequenced sample was PBMCs, obtained after 12 months of ibrutinib treatment. These receptors were obtained from a human donor with chronic lymphocytic leukemia. CDR3s include the opening cysteine and the closing phenylalanine or tryptophan. The D gene is left open where the match is weak. Only some rows state a clone size, as once, few, many or a class for expanded clones.

V	D	J	size	DNA	CDR3
TRBV27	NA	TRBJ1-5	few	TGTGCCAGCAGTCCCCGTGTGGGTACAGGCGGTAATCAGCCCCAGCATTTT	CASSPRVGTGGNQPQHF
TRBV4-1	TRBD2	TRBJ2-1	NA	TGCGCCAGCAGCCAAGAAGGGACTAGTTTACGGCGCGAGCAGTTCTTC	CASSQEGTSLRREQFF
TRBV7-3	NA	TRBJ2-2	few	TGTGCCAGCAGCATCGCGAACACCGGGGAGCTGTTTTTT	CASSIANTGELFF
TRBV7-9	NA	TRBJ2-5	NA	TGTGCCAGCAGCTTAGGCCCTGGGGGCCAAGAGACCCAGTACTTC	CASSLGPGGQETQYF
TRBV7-2	TRBD2	TRBJ2-5	once	TGTGCCAGCAGCTTGCGGGAGGGGCGGGAGACCCAGTACTTC	CASSLREGRETQYF
TRBV18	TRBD2	TRBJ2-1	NA	TGTGCCAGCTCGGCCGGGACTAGCGGTGAGCAGTTCTTC	CASSAGTSGEQFF
TRBV7-9	NA	TRBJ2-7	NA	TGTGCCAGCAAACCCCTGGGCCCCTTC	CASKPLGPF
TRBV28	TRBD2	TRBJ2-2	NA	TGTGCCAGCAGTTTAGGCTCTAGCGGGAGGAAACACGGGGAGCTGTTTTTT	CASSLGSSGRKHGELFF
TRBV18	NA	TRBJ1-1	NA	TGTGCCAGCTCACCTTGGCAGTCGAACACTGAAGCTTTCTTT	CASSPWQSNTEAFF
TRBV6-1	NA	TRBJ2-3	NA	TGTGCCAGCAGTGAATCCCGACAGCGTACAGATACGCAGTATTTT	CASSESRQRTDTQYF
TRBV7-6	NA	TRBJ1-4	many	TGTGCCAGCAGCCCTACCGGACCGGCGAAGAGGGAAAAACTGTTTTTT	CASSPTGPAKREKLFF
TRBV2	NA	TRBJ2-5	NA	TGTGCCAGCAGTGAACAGGGTAGGGCGGAGACCCAGTACTTC	CASSEQGRAETQYF
TRBV7-2	NA	TRBJ1-5	NA	TGTGCCAGCAGCCCACCCCGGGGTTACAATCAGCCCCAGCATTTT	CASSPPRGYNQPQHF
TRBV6-6	TRBD1	TRBJ2-7	few	TGTGCCAGCGAAGACAGGGCTGGGGACTACGAGCAGTACTTC	CASEDRAGDYEQYF
TRBV9	TRBD1	TRBJ1-6	NA	TGTGCCAGCAGCGATCGGACAGGGGGCCCGAGCTCCTATAATTCACCCCTCCACTTT	CASSDRTGGPSSYNSPLHF
TRBV2	NA	TRBJ2-2	NA	TGTGCCAGCACCCGGACGGATGGTCTCACCGGGGAGCTGTTTTTT	CASTRTDGLTGELFF
TRBV27	NA	TRBJ2-7	NA	TGTGCCAGCAGTTTTTACAGAGACTCCTACGAGCAGTACTTC	CASSFYRDSYEQYF
TRBV7-2	NA	TRBJ1-5	NA	TGTGCCAGCAGCCCCTCCGTCGGTCAGCCCCAGCATTTT	CASSPSVGQPQHF
TRBV2	TRBD1	TRBJ2-1	NA	TGTGCCAGCAGTGAAGCTTACAGGGGGCTCTACAATGAGCAGTTCTTC	CASSEAYRGLYNEQFF
TRBV9	NA	TRBJ1-5	NA	TGTGCCAGCAGCGCCGTAGAAGTGGATCAGCCCCAGCATTTT	CASSAVEVDQPQHF
TRBV19	NA	TRBJ2-3	few	TGTGCCAGTAGTATAAGCGGAGGAGGGAGCACAGATACGCAGTATTTT	CASSISGGGSTDTQYF
TRBV28	TRBD1	TRBJ1-6	NA	TGTGCCAGCAGGGGGGGGAGGACAGGGGAGGCTAATTCACCCCTCCACTTT	CASRGGRTGEANSPLHF
TRBV28	TRBD1	TRBJ1-3	NA	TGTGCCAGCAGCGGACAGGTGTCTGGAAACACCATATATTTT	CASSGQVSGNTIYF
TRBV9	TRBD1	TRBJ1-5	NA	TGTGCCAGCAGCCCCGGGGCAGGGGGCGGAGGCAATCAGCCCCAGCATTTT	CASSPGAGGGGNQPQHF
TRBV15	NA	TRBJ1-2	NA	TGTGCCACCAGCAGGGCGGGGAGGGGTTCCTATGGCTACACCTTC	CATSRAGRGSYGYTF
TRBV11-2	TRBD2	TRBJ2-2	NA	TGTGCCAGCAGCCAAGCGGGAGTGGCCGGGGAGCTGTTTTTT	CASSQAGVAGELFF
TRBV6-5	NA	TRBJ2-3	NA	TGTGCCAGCAGTTACTGGGATACGCAGTATTTT	CASSYWDTQYF
TRBV7-9	TRBD1	TRBJ1-4	NA	TGTGCCAGCAGCGTGACAGGGAGTGGGGCCGAAAAACTGTTTTTT	CASSVTGSGAEKLFF
TRBV28	NA	TRBJ2-7	once	TGTGCCAGCAGCGTAGAGTACGAGCAGTACTTC	CASSVEYEQYF
TRBV6-5	NA	TRBJ1-3	NA	TGTGCCAGCCGCTCCCGGGGAGGGGGAAACACCATATATTTT	CASRSRGGGNTIYF
TRBV5-1	NA	TRBJ1-4	NA	TGCGCCAGCCGTTCCACTAATGAAAAACTGTTTTTT	CASRSTNEKLFF
TRBV5-6	TRBD1	TRBJ2-5	NA	TGTGCCAGCAGCGTTCAGGGGGTAGAGACCCAGTACTTC	CASSVQGVETQYF
TRBV20-1	NA	TRBJ2-5	NA	TGCAGTGCCTCCCTTGGGACCCAGTACTTC	CSASLGTQYF
TRBV10-3	NA	TRBJ1-1	NA	TGTGCCATCAGCCGAGAGAGGGTTTCTGAAGCTTTCTTT	CAISRERVSEAFF
TRBV28	NA	TRBJ1-6	NA	TGTGCCAGCCTCGAGGGGGGGTGGAATTCACCCCTCCACTTT	CASLEGGWNSPLHF
TRBV6-6	TRBD1	TRBJ2-7	NA	TGTGCCAGCAGTTACTCGACAGGGGACTCCTACGAGCAGTACTTC	CASSYSTGDSYEQYF
TRBV11-2	TRBD2	TRBJ2-1	NA	TGTGCCAGCAGCGCGGTGGGAGGGCGAAGTTACAATGAGCAGTTCTTC	CASSAVGGRSYNEQFF
TRBV5-1	NA	TRBJ1-2	NA	TGCGCCAGCAGCTTGGGCGGTGAGGGTAACTATGGCTACACCTTC	CASSLGGEGNYGYTF
TRBV7-8	NA	TRBJ2-3	NA	TGTGCCAGCAGCTTAGCCCCTCGACAAAGGGGTAGAGATACGCAGTATTTT	CASSLAPRQRGRDTQYF
TRBV9	NA	TRBJ2-2	NA	TGTGCCAGCAGCGTAGCAGGGGTTGACACCGGGGAGCTGTTTTTT	CASSVAGVDTGELFF
TRBV5-1	NA	TRBJ2-5	NA	TGCGCCAGCAGCCCGGGGGCGCGGGGGAGTCAAGAGACCCAGTACTTC	CASSPGARGSQETQYF